This T cell receptor (beta chain) emerged from a study of Graves' ophthalmopathy and Graves' hyperthyroidism. This clonotype was seen more than once but under ten times. RNA transcripts served as template for amplifying TCR beta CDR3 sequences. First-round RT-PCR employed HTBI primers, with a second-round multiplex PCR after it. Using its own MiXCR run on the multiplex PCR reads, TCRdb lists one record per CDR3 protein. This table has 500,000 to 700,000 distinct CDR3 sequences, 22% appearing once. The V end was cut by 5 bases, the J end by 3 bases, with 19 bases between. Germline loops: CDR1 MNHEY, CDR2 SVGAGI. This CDR3 is built from 16 residues.

This TCR was recovered from a woman aged 18-30 years with stable Graves' hyperthyroidism. Some clones in this sample may be carry-over from other donors' samples. The V call is TRBV6-5, the J call TRBJ2-5; D might be TRBD1 (6 bases). Sequenced: peripheral blood. CDR3 region: CASSNYRVPEKETQYF. Here the CDR3 DNA reads TGTGCCAGCAGTAACTACAGGGTCCCCGAAAAAGAGACCCAGTACTTC.